A selection of T cell receptor beta chains follows, all from one sample in a study of T cell repertoires in cytomegalovirus infection. TCRdb re-analysed the reads in MiXCR, keeping a single row per CDR3 protein. This sample has fewer than 350,000 distinct CDR3 sequences, with 15% to 20% found just once. The sequenced material came from PBMCs. These TCRs come from a human donor in good health (CMV status not recorded). Some clones in this sample may be carry-over from other donors' samples. Each CDR3 is given without its conserved first and last residue.

V gene: TRBV28; CDR3 protein: ASSLVQGLADTQY
V gene: TRBV2; CDR3 protein: ASSEVGRSGQPQH
V gene: TRBV15; CDR3 protein: ATSRDSGEKLF
V gene: TRBV7-2; CDR3 protein: ASQRGQETQY
V gene: TRBV28; CDR3 protein: ASSSGTGHEAF
V gene: TRBV5-4; CDR3 protein: ASSLGAGGLYNEQF
V gene: TRBV12-3/TRBV12-4; CDR3 protein: ASSLTGTGELF
V gene: TRBV14; CDR3 protein: ASSQVSGEGGELF
V gene: TRBV12-3/TRBV12-4; CDR3 protein: ASSFVGGGNTIY
V gene: TRBV27; CDR3 protein: ASSSSDRVGEKLF
V gene: TRBV12-3/TRBV12-4; CDR3 protein: ASSSSTGNNEQF
V gene: TRBV5-1; CDR3 protein: ASSLSGSDIYGYT
V gene: TRBV11-2; CDR3 protein: ASSPGTSWTEAF
V gene: TRBV11-3; CDR3 protein: ASSLAPVWESTDTQY
V gene: TRBV20-1; CDR3 protein: SARTQGAKNIQY
V gene: TRBV6-2/TRBV6-3; CDR3 protein: ASSLIEVEQY
V gene: TRBV11-2; CDR3 protein: ASSSGRNQPQH
V gene: TRBV11-2; CDR3 protein: ASSFAMGSNTGELF